This T cell receptor beta chain was observed in a study of T cells in Graves' hyperthyroidism and ophthalmopathy. Using RNA transcripts as the source, TCR beta CDR3 regions were amplified. RT-PCR in the first round (using the HTBI primer set) targeted the TCR CDR3. TCRdb reprocessed the multiplex PCR reads with MiXCR, giving one entry per CDR3 protein. The data show some 800,000 distinct CDR3 sequences, roughly 37% seen once. Only a few counts were recorded for this clonotype. This sequence originates from a man aged 18-30 years with Graves' hyperthyroidism. The material sequenced was blood.

The CDR3 bases are TGTGCCAGTAGTGAAGACAGGGAAAGGCTCGGCACCGGGGAGCTGTTTTTT. Its protein is CASSEDRERLGTGELFF. This rearrangement joins TRBV19 to TRBJ2-2; the match to TRBD1 covers 7 bases. The CDR3 has 17 amino acids. Per the germline V gene, CDR1 is LNHDA and CDR2 is SQIVND (reference sequence). V gave up 5 bases and J gave up 4 bases; unmatched junction bases: 13.